This TCR beta chain was sequenced in a study of cytomegalovirus exposure and HLA in healthy donors. Study-wide points: It emerged from a later analysis that several of the most significant clusters appeared to be linked to common viral pathogens. Some public TCRs appeared in many individuals, while most sequences were rare.

This CDR3 has 14 residues. In germline, CDR1 is SGHTA, CDR2 FQGTGA. V gave up 5 bases and J gave up 0 bases; unmatched junction bases: 3. Though probably carrying unrecorded immune exposures, donors were nominally healthy at sampling. A multiplex PCR was run with 60 Vbeta primers and 13 Jbeta primers. The method was immunoSEQ multiplex PCR; TCRdb's version includes in-frame clones alone and lacks a portion of them. The table includes about 94,000 clones, about 62% detected once. This clone was seen just once. The antigen is unknown. The sample consisted of PBMCs. The receptor was derived from a young man in good health and CMV-seronegative. The V and J genes are TRBV7-3 and TRBJ1-1, with 7 bases fitting TRBD1. The CDR3 nucleotides are TGTGCCAGCAGCGAGACAGGGATGAACACTGAAGCTTTCTTT. As protein: CASSETGMNTEAFF.